The rows below give T cell receptor beta chains drawn from one sample of a study of T cells after posttransplantation cyclophosphamide. Using immunoSEQ multiplex PCR, the repertoire was profiled, and TCRdb retains in-frame clones only, with some absent. The sample was found to contain approximately 2,600 clones, and every one recurs. Sequenced material: PBMCs, taken 32 days after allogeneic stem cell transplant with posttransplant cyclophosphamide. The source of these receptors is a female patient aged 50 to 65 who received an allogeneic stem cell transplant from a related donor, was CMV-positive, and had no GVHD. T cells may partly derive from the graft donor. CDR3s include the opening cysteine and the closing phenylalanine or tryptophan. The order of the fields is V gene, J gene, clone size, D gene, CDR3 protein, CDR3 DNA. The D gene is left open where the match is weak. Size tells how often a clone was seen (once, few, many) or the class of an expanded clone, and some rows leave it out.

V: TRBV18
J: TRBJ1-3
size: medium-sized
D: -
CDR3: CASSSDGTFRWRNTIYF
DNA: TGTGCCAGCTCATCGGATGGGACTTTTCGCTGGAGAAACACCATATATTTT

V: TRBV18
J: TRBJ1-2
size: many
D: -
CDR3: CASSENGGGLGYGYTF
DNA: TGTGCCAGCTCAGAAAACGGCGGGGGGCTCGGCTATGGCTACACCTTC

V: TRBV14
J: TRBJ1-3
size: medium-sized
D: -
CDR3: CASSQDIAGNTIYF
DNA: TGTGCCAGCAGCCAAGACATAGCTGGAAACACCATATATTTT

V: TRBV6-1
J: TRBJ1-5
size: many
D: -
CDR3: CASRQGSNQPQHF
DNA: TGTGCCAGCAGGCAGGGGAGCAATCAGCCCCAGCATTTT

V: TRBV6-1
J: TRBJ2-1
size: medium-sized
D: TRBD1
CDR3: CASTDTGGEGNEQFF
DNA: TGTGCCAGCACAGATACAGGGGGCGAGGGGAATGAGCAGTTCTTC

V: TRBV2
J: TRBJ1-1
size: medium-sized
D: TRBD1
CDR3: CASSGDRVYGTEAFF
DNA: TGTGCCAGCAGTGGGGACAGGGTGTACGGCACTGAAGCTTTCTTT

V: TRBV6-9
J: TRBJ1-2
size: many
D: TRBD1
CDR3: CASRTRDRGYGYTF
DNA: TGTGCCAGCAGGACCCGGGACAGGGGTTATGGCTACACCTTC

V: TRBV7-2
J: TRBJ2-1
size: medium-sized
D: TRBD2
CDR3: CASSITSGRPYNEQFF
DNA: TGTGCCAGCAGCATTACTAGCGGGAGACCTTACAATGAGCAGTTCTTC

V: TRBV14
J: TRBJ2-4
size: medium-sized
D: -
CDR3: CASSQDRKWAYF
DNA: TGTGCCAGCAGCCAAGATAGGAAGTGGGCGTACTTC

V: TRBV6-1
J: TRBJ1-1
size: large
D: -
CDR3: CASSTGSMNTEAFF
DNA: TGTGCCAGCAGTACAGGGAGCATGAACACTGAAGCTTTCTTT

V: TRBV5-6
J: TRBJ2-5
size: -
D: -
CDR3: CASSLLGGAARGETQYF
DNA: TGTGCCAGCAGCTTGTTGGGGGGGGCCGCCCGGGGAGAGACCCAGTACTTC

V: TRBV5-1
J: TRBJ2-2
size: -
D: -
CDR3: CASSAGAGNTGELFF
DNA: TGCGCCAGCAGCGCAGGGGCGGGAAACACCGGGGAGCTGTTTTTT

V: TRBV27
J: TRBJ2-5
size: many
D: -
CDR3: CASSLSFSGETQYF
DNA: TGTGCCAGCAGTTTATCGTTCTCGGGGGAGACCCAGTACTTC

V: TRBV18
J: TRBJ2-1
size: medium-sized
D: TRBD2
CDR3: CASSPPSLAGNEQFF
DNA: TGTGCCAGCTCACCACCGTCACTAGCGGGCAATGAGCAGTTCTTC

V: TRBV2
J: TRBJ2-7
size: medium-sized
D: TRBD2
CDR3: CASNPSGVRNEQYF
DNA: TGTGCCAGCAACCCTAGCGGGGTCCGGAACGAGCAGTACTTC

V: TRBV2
J: TRBJ1-1
size: many
D: -
CDR3: CASTRTGKMNTEAFF
DNA: TGTGCCAGCACTAGAACGGGGAAAATGAACACTGAAGCTTTCTTT

V: TRBV6-6
J: TRBJ1-2
size: many
D: -
CDR3: CASTPQSNYGYTF
DNA: TGTGCCAGCACCCCTCAGTCTAACTATGGCTACACCTTC

V: TRBV2
J: TRBJ1-6
size: medium-sized
D: TRBD1
CDR3: CASRRQGTGSPLHF
DNA: TGTGCCAGCAGGCGACAGGGAACAGGTTCACCCCTCCACTTT

V: TRBV2
J: TRBJ1-1
size: many
D: -
CDR3: CASSTGFATEAFF
DNA: TGTGCCAGCAGCACAGGGTTTGCCACTGAAGCTTTCTTT

V: TRBV20-1
J: TRBJ1-1
size: many
D: -
CDR3: CSASAGEAFF
DNA: TGCAGTGCTAGCGCGGGTGAAGCTTTCTTT

V: TRBV4-2
J: TRBJ2-7
size: medium-sized
D: TRBD1
CDR3: CASSQGTGEGYEQYF
DNA: TGTGCCAGCAGCCAGGGGACAGGGGAGGGGTACGAGCAGTACTTC

V: TRBV7-9
J: TRBJ2-2
size: medium-sized
D: TRBD1
CDR3: CASSSGTGTGELFF
DNA: TGTGCCAGCAGCTCCGGGACAGGGACCGGGGAGCTGTTTTTT